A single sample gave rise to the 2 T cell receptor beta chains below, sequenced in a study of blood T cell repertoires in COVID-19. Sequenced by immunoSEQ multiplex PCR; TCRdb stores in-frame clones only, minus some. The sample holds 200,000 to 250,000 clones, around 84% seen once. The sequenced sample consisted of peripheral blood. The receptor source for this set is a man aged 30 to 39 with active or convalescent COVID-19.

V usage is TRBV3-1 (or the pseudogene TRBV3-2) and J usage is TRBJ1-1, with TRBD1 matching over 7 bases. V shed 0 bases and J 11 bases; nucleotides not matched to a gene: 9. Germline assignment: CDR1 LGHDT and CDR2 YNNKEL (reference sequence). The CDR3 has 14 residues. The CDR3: CASSQEVAGTEAFF. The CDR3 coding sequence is TGTGCCAGCAGCCAAGAGGTTGCCGGGACAGAGGCTTTCTTT.

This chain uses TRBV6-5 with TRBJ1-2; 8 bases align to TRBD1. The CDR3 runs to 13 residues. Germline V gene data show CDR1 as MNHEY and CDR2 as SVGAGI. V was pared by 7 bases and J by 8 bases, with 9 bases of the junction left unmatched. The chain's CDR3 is CASTQDRGGGYTF. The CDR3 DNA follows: TGTGCCAGCACCCAAGACAGGGGTGGCGGCTACACCTTC.